This is a list of T cell receptor beta chains from one sample in a study of T-cell memory formation after mild COVID-19. TCRdb independently ran MiXCR on the 5' RACE reads; one entry per CDR3 protein. Seen here are about 470,000 distinct CDR3 sequences, more than 20% observed once, and the top ten hold about an eighth. Sequencing was carried out using PBMCs or a T cell subset sorted from them (not recorded which). Receptor source: an adult woman who had mild COVID-19 (a few samples of this study predate the infection). Cell type and time point are not known. Each CDR3 is given with its conserved first and last residue. The D gene is left open where the match is weak. Size tells how often a clone was seen (once, few, many) or the class of an expanded clone, and some rows leave it out.

length	V	D	size	J	DNA	CDR3
14	TRBV9	TRBD1	few	TRBJ1-2	TGTGCCAGCAGCGTTTCCAGGGGGGCCTATGGCTACACCTTC	CASSVSRGAYGYTF
14	TRBV5-1	NA	NA	TRBJ1-6	TGCGCCAGCAGCTTGGGAGACAAGAATTCACCCCTCCACTTT	CASSLGDKNSPLHF
14	TRBV7-8	TRBD1	many	TRBJ2-5	TGTGCCAGCAGCCGACAGGGAGCCCAAGAGACCCAGTACTTC	CASSRQGAQETQYF
13	TRBV12-3/TRBV12-4	NA	NA	TRBJ2-3	TGTGCCAGCAGTTTTATTGGGGCAGATACGCAGTATTTT	CASSFIGADTQYF
14	TRBV6-5	TRBD1	few	TRBJ1-1	TGTGCCAGCAGTTCGGACAGGGTGAGGACTGAAGCTTTCTTT	CASSSDRVRTEAFF
16	TRBV5-1	TRBD2	NA	TRBJ2-5	TGCGCCAGCAGCTTGACTAGCGGGACGGGAGCGGAGACCCAGTACTTC	CASSLTSGTGAETQYF
15	TRBV4-1	NA	NA	TRBJ2-5	TGCGCCAGCAGCGACCGACAGGGGAGGGGAGAGACCCAGTACTTC	CASSDRQGRGETQYF
14	TRBV6-5	NA	NA	TRBJ1-1	TGTGCCAGCAGTTCTCGAAAGGGCAGCACTGAAGCTTTCTTT	CASSSRKGSTEAFF
13	TRBV12-3/TRBV12-4	TRBD1	few	TRBJ2-7	TGTGCCAGCAGTGTGGGACAGGTCTACGAGCAGTACTTC	CASSVGQVYEQYF
13	TRBV6-1	NA	few	TRBJ1-2	TGTGCCAGTACCCCGGGACACCTCTATGGCTACACCTTC	CASTPGHLYGYTF
13	TRBV25-1	NA	NA	TRBJ1-1	TGTGCCAGCACTCCGGGACCGAACACTGAAGCTTTCTTT	CASTPGPNTEAFF
16	TRBV12-3/TRBV12-4	TRBD1	NA	TRBJ2-7	TGTGCCAGCAGTTTCCGTCTTACAGGGGTTAGTTACGAGCAGTACTTC	CASSFRLTGVSYEQYF
13	TRBV7-9	NA	NA	TRBJ1-2	TGTGCCAGCAGCTTGGGATTGCTGGGGGGCTACACCTTC	CASSLGLLGGYTF
14	TRBV7-9	TRBD1	NA	TRBJ2-2	TGTGCCAGCAGTCGACAGGGTACAACCGGGGAGCTGTTTTTT	CASSRQGTTGELFF
15	TRBV15	TRBD1	few	TRBJ1-5	TGTGCCACCAGCAGAGATTATGCGAGGGACAGCTCTAAGCATTTT	CATSRDYARDSSKHF
15	TRBV4-1	TRBD1	NA	TRBJ2-3	TGCGCCAGCAGCCAAGCTCCAGGGGGACCAGATACGCAGTATTTT	CASSQAPGGPDTQYF